These T cell receptor beta chains were read from a single sample in a study of T cells in Graves' hyperthyroidism and ophthalmopathy. Each CDR3 protein gets one entry after TCRdb re-called the multiplex PCR reads with MiXCR. The sample carries hundreds of thousands of distinct CDR3 sequences, approximately 15% recorded once. Sequenced: blood. The receptors derive from a woman aged 25 to 39 with Graves' hyperthyroidism that later progressed to Graves' ophthalmopathy. CDR3s include the opening cysteine and the closing phenylalanine or tryptophan. A D gene is named only where the DNA matches it firmly. Not all rows give a size; the values are once, few, many and, for expanded clones, a class.

TRBJ2-2,TRBV27,many,TRBD1,CASSFTGTGGTGELFF,TGTGCCAGCAGTTTTACCGGGACAGGGGGAACCGGGGAGCTGTTTTTT
TRBJ1-6,TRBV5-4,many,-,CASSLAGGSAGSPLHF,TGTGCCAGCAGCTTGGCCGGGGGGTCGGCGGGATCACCCCTCCACTTT
TRBJ1-1,TRBV18,-,-,CASSTPTGKTEAFF,TGTGCCAGCTCAACCCCCACAGGGAAGACTGAAGCTTTCTTT
TRBJ2-7,TRBV12-3/TRBV12-4,many,-,CASREEGLEQYF,TGTGCCAGCCGAGAGGAGGGACTGGAGCAGTACTTC
TRBJ2-1,TRBV20-1,once,TRBD2,CSALSGSDNEQFF,TGCAGTGCTCTCAGCGGGAGTGACAATGAGCAGTTCTTC
TRBJ2-1,TRBV2,-,-,CASSEWPGLYNEQFF,TGTGCCAGCAGTGAATGGCCGGGACTTTACAATGAGCAGTTCTTC
TRBJ1-5,TRBV4-1,-,TRBD1,CASSQEGTGNNQPQHF,TGCGCCAGCAGCCAAGAGGGGACAGGGAACAATCAGCCCCAGCATTTT
TRBJ2-3,TRBV29-1,many,TRBD1,CSVEWTGDTQYF,TGCAGCGTTGAATGGACAGGGGATACGCAGTATTTT
TRBJ1-1,TRBV6-6,many,TRBD1,CASSYSLTGGTEAFF,TGTGCCAGCAGTTACTCTTTGACAGGGGGCACTGAAGCTTTCTTT
TRBJ2-7,TRBV20-1,many,TRBD2,CSARAASGLYEQYF,TGCAGTGCTAGAGCTGCTAGCGGATTATACGAGCAGTACTTC
TRBJ1-2,TRBV15,once,TRBD1,CATSSDRGGYTF,TGTGCCACCAGCAGTGACAGGGGCGGCTACACCTTC
TRBJ1-1,TRBV7-2,many,-,CASSLDMLGTEAFF,TGTGCCAGCAGCTTAGACATGCTGGGCACTGAAGCTTTCTTT
TRBJ2-1,TRBV14,few,-,CASSQDPWLINIHNEQFF,TGTGCCAGCAGCCAAGACCCTTGGCTCATTAACATTCACAATGAGCAGTTCTTC
TRBJ2-7,TRBV3-1,-,TRBD1,CASRKTGTGLYEQYF,TGTGCCAGCAGAAAGACCGGGACAGGGCTCTACGAGCAGTACTTC
TRBJ2-3,TRBV11-1,many,-,CASSLGDDTQYF,TGTGCCAGCAGCTTGGGGGACGATACGCAGTATTTT
TRBJ2-1,TRBV7-9,-,TRBD2,CASSTQNGLAGYNEQFF,TGTGCCAGCAGCACACAAAATGGACTAGCGGGATACAATGAGCAGTTCTTC
TRBJ2-2,TRBV7-3,many,-,CASSLAQTKGAGELFF,TGTGCCAGCAGCTTGGCCCAGACTAAGGGGGCCGGGGAGCTGTTTTTT
TRBJ2-1,TRBV12-3/TRBV12-4,many,TRBD2,CASSLGAGLAGGQNNEQFF,TGTGCCAGCAGTTTAGGGGCAGGACTAGCGGGAGGACAGAACAATGAGCAGTTCTTC
TRBJ2-3,TRBV12-3/TRBV12-4,many,-,CASRPGFDTQYF,TGTGCCAGCAGGCCCGGTTTTGATACGCAGTATTTT
TRBJ2-5,TRBV15,many,-,CATSRGWQETQYF,TGTGCCACCAGCAGAGGGTGGCAAGAGACCCAGTACTTC
TRBJ2-1,TRBV27,many,-,CASSLSPHEQFF,TGTGCCAGCAGTTTATCCCCCCATGAGCAGTTCTTC
TRBJ1-1,TRBV19,many,-,CASHDRETEAFF,TGTGCCAGTCATGATCGTGAAACTGAAGCTTTCTTT
TRBJ2-1,TRBV30,few,-,CAWWWGNEQFF,TGTGCCTGGTGGTGGGGCAATGAGCAGTTCTTC
TRBJ1-1,TRBV29-1,many,-,CSVGRLGGLNTEAFF,TGCAGCGTTGGCCGCTTGGGGGGTCTGAACACTGAAGCTTTCTTT
TRBJ1-1,TRBV3-1,few,-,CASSSTPTVLMNTEAFF,TGTGCCAGCAGCTCAACACCGACAGTCCTCATGAACACTGAAGCTTTCTTT
TRBJ1-1,TRBV7-9,many,-,CASSLGVGRTEAFF,TGTGCCAGCAGCTTAGGTGTGGGGAGGACTGAAGCTTTCTTT
TRBJ1-2,TRBV28,few,TRBD1,CASSLYRGDGYTF,TGTGCCAGCAGTTTATACAGGGGGGATGGCTACACCTTC
TRBJ1-5,TRBV19,many,-,CASSIGAGDQPQHF,TGTGCCAGTAGTATAGGGGCAGGAGATCAGCCCCAGCATTTT
TRBJ2-1,TRBV10-3,-,TRBD1,CAISAGQGYNEQFF,TGTGCCATCAGTGCGGGACAGGGCTACAATGAGCAGTTCTTC
TRBJ2-3,TRBV28,many,-,CASSSDTDTQYF,TGTGCCAGCAGTTCGGATACAGATACGCAGTATTTT
TRBJ1-5,TRBV4-1,few,-,CASSLDPRGQGLIGNQPQHF,TGCGCCAGCAGCCTAGATCCCCGGGGGCAGGGGCTTATCGGCAATCAGCCCCAGCATTTT
TRBJ2-7,TRBV9,many,TRBD1,CASSVLPLGQGAYEQYF,TGTGCCAGCAGCGTATTGCCTCTGGGACAGGGGGCCTACGAGCAGTACTTC
TRBJ2-3,TRBV4-3,-,TRBD2,CASSQVGREGLTDTQYF,TGCGCCAGCAGCCAAGTTGGGCGGGAGGGTCTCACAGATACGCAGTATTTT
TRBJ2-1,TRBV11-1,-,TRBD2,CASSPSGRMNEQFF,TGTGCCAGCAGCCCTAGCGGGAGAATGAATGAGCAGTTCTTC
TRBJ2-1,TRBV15,many,-,CATSPPTAYNEQFF,TGTGCCACCAGCCCTCCGACAGCTTACAATGAGCAGTTCTTC
TRBJ1-3,TRBV11-2,many,-,CASSAPRSGNTIYF,TGTGCCAGCAGCGCCCCGCGCTCTGGAAACACCATATATTTT
TRBJ1-2,TRBV7-2,-,TRBD1,CASSPATGGNYGYTF,TGTGCCAGCAGCCCTGCTACAGGGGGCAACTATGGCTACACCTTC
TRBJ1-6,TRBV2,many,-,CASRRQQLNSPLHF,TGTGCCAGCCGCAGGCAGCAGCTGAATTCACCCCTCCACTTT
TRBJ1-6,TRBV20-1,many,-,CSAREGAFDNSPLHF,TGCAGTGCTAGAGAGGGGGCTTTCGATAATTCACCCCTCCACTTT
TRBJ1-5,TRBV19,-,-,CASSSRKGSNQPQHF,TGTGCCAGTAGTAGTAGGAAGGGGTCCAATCAGCCCCAGCATTTT
TRBJ1-2,TRBV30,few,-,CAWSVWESSPHGYTF,TGTGCCTGGAGTGTTTGGGAATCCTCTCCCCATGGCTACACCTTC
TRBJ1-5,TRBV3-1,-,-,CASSREGNQPQHF,TGTGCCAGCAGCCGGGAAGGCAATCAGCCCCAGCATTTT
TRBJ2-7,TRBV27,few,-,CASRGHPSYEQYF,TGTGCCAGCAGAGGCCACCCCTCCTACGAGCAGTACTTC
TRBJ1-5,TRBV27,many,-,CASSLSGPSDQPQHF,TGTGCCAGCAGTTTATCGGGTCCCTCCGATCAGCCCCAGCATTTT
TRBJ2-1,TRBV24-1,-,TRBD2,CATSDLTGGSYNEQFF,TGTGCCACCAGTGATTTGACGGGAGGGTCCTACAATGAGCAGTTCTTC
TRBJ2-7,TRBV5-1,-,TRBD2,CASSPGAGGAYEQYF,TGCGCCAGCAGCCCAGGGGCGGGAGGCGCCTACGAGCAGTACTTC
TRBJ1-1,TRBV5-1,-,TRBD1,CASSLDLGTANTEAFF,TGCGCCAGCAGCTTGGATCTAGGGACAGCGAACACTGAAGCTTTCTTT
TRBJ2-3,TRBV2,many,TRBD2,CASSGTSGKGDTQYF,TGTGCCAGCAGTGGAACTAGCGGGAAAGGGGATACGCAGTATTTT